Listed here are 9 T cell receptor beta chains from one sample, sequenced in a study of glioma-infiltrating T cells after dendritic cell vaccination. Using immunoSEQ multiplex PCR, the repertoire was profiled, and TCRdb retains in-frame clones only, with some absent. The profile shows 85,000 to 95,000 clones, more than 75% of them singletons. Sequenced here: blood, sampled before dendritic cell vaccination. These receptors were collected from a human donor with glioblastoma.

J is TRBJ1-2 and V is TRBV7-3; 8 nucleotides match TRBD1. The CDR3 extends over 14 amino acids. The ends lost 5 bases at V and 5 bases at J; junction bases unmatched: 7. Germline V gene lookup returns CDR1 SGHTA and CDR2 FQGTGA. Here the CDR3 reads CASSRTGGRYGYTF. The CDR3 bases are TGTGCCAGCAGCCGTACAGGGGGTCGATATGGCTACACCTTC.

The rearrangement joins TRBV6-5 to TRBJ1-2; 7 bases are a match to TRBD1. In germline, CDR1 is MNHEY, CDR2 SVGAGI. The CDR3 loop spans 15 amino acids. The V gene end was trimmed by 5 bases and the J gene end by 4 bases; junction bases not matched to a gene: 10. CDR3 nucleotides: TGTGCCAGCAGTCAGGAGGACAGGTCGGGCTATGGCTACACCTTC. Encoded protein: CASSQEDRSGYGYTF.

V is TRBV30 and J is TRBJ2-1, with TRBD1 as a possible D gene (6 bases). V was trimmed by 6 bases and J by 0 bases, leaving 18 bases between them. This CDR3 contains 16 residues. Germline CDR1 and CDR2: GTSNPN and SVGIG (reference sequence). The CDR3 coding sequence is TGTGCCTGCCACACCTCCGGGACATTCTCCTACAATGAGCAGTTCTTC. This gives the protein CACHTSGTFSYNEQFF.

The CDR3: CASTAGTTRQYF. The DNA for the CDR3 is TGTGCCAGCACGGCAGGAACCACGCGGCAGTACTTC. The gene calls are TRBV6-6 and TRBJ2-7; D is ambiguous. Germline V lookup: CDR1 MNHNY, CDR2 SVGAGI (reference sequence). The CDR3 spans 12 residues. Trimming removed 7 bases at V and 9 bases at J, with 16 bases between.

V and J are TRBV10-1 and TRBJ2-6; 10 bases map to TRBD1. In germline, CDR1 is WNHNN, CDR2 SYGVQD (reference sequence). V dropped 6 bases and J dropped 2; count of bases not matched to a gene: 4. This CDR3 has 16 amino acids. CDR3 amino acids: CASRDRGRTGANVLTF. The CDR3 DNA is TGCGCCAGCAGGGACAGGGGGAGGACTGGGGCCAACGTCCTGACTTTC.

The genes are TRBV29-1 and TRBJ2-3; D remains unclear. Germline assignment: CDR1 SQVTM and CDR2 ANQGSEA. The CDR3 extends over 13 amino acids. The V end was cut by 7 bases, the J end by 2 bases, with 13 bases between. Here the CDR3 reads CSGRVSLTDTQYF. The CDR3 bases are TGCAGCGGTCGGGTATCCCTCACAGATACGCAGTATTTT.

The chain couples TRBV11-2 to TRBJ1-1; a possible D gene is TRBD1 (5 bases). This CDR3 region has 13 residues. In germline, CDR1 is SGHAT, CDR2 FQNNGV. The germline V and J ends were trimmed by 2 bases and 5 bases, with 9 bases remaining between them. CDR3 protein: CASSLSGKTEAFF. The CDR3 DNA sequence: TGTGCCAGCAGCTTATCAGGGAAAACTGAAGCTTTCTTT. The full variable domain, its missing parts supplied by reference TRBV11-2 and TRBJ1-1, is EAGVAQSPRYKIIEKRQSVAFWCNPISGHATLYWYQQILGQGPKLLIQFQNNGVVDDSQLPKDRFSAERLKGVDSTLKIQPAKLEDSAVYLCASSLSGKTEAFFGQGTRLTVV.

The chain is built from TRBV5-1 and TRBJ1-4; D uncertain. CDR3 length: 14 residues. Germline V gene data show CDR1 as SGHRS and CDR2 as YFSETQ. V was clipped by 3 bases and J by 2 bases, with 8 bases between them. The CDR3, as DNA: TGCGCCAGCAGCTACTGGGCGACTAATGAAAAACTGTTTTTT. Translated: CASSYWATNEKLFF.

This chain connects TRBV20-1 to TRBJ2-7; no reliable D call. The germline V gene has CDR1 DFQATT and CDR2 SNEGSKA (reference sequence). This CDR3 is 11 amino acids long. Trimming took off 7 bases at V and 3 bases at J, with 10 bases between the two ends. CDR3 nucleotide sequence: TGCAGTGTTCACAGATACTACGAGCAGTACTTC. Translating it yields CSVHRYYEQYF.